The 7 T cell receptor beta chains listed next were all sequenced from one sample in a study of vaccination effects on CD4 cells after COVID-19. Only in-frame clones appear in the TCRdb table, and some are missing; sequencing was by immunoSEQ multiplex PCR. This sample carries more than 20,000 clones, approximately 80% of them seen once, and the ten largest clones take approximately 10%. For these receptors, no antigen is known. The ViraFEST assay expanded antigen-specific CD4+ T cells with viral peptide pools before sequencing. When nine to ten days of culture had elapsed, CD4+ T cells were isolated. The study found no prior SARS-CoV-2 infection in the vaccine recipients, who tested negative for nucleocapsid antibodies. Source: CD4+ T cells from PBMCs cultured with HCoV-NL63 spike peptides, taken before COVID-19 vaccination. All receptors derive from a human donor who received a COVID-19 vaccine.

The genes are TRBV18 and TRBJ1-2; 7 nucleotides line up with TRBD1. Trimming removed 3 bases from V and 4 bases from J; junction bases left unmatched: 8. The CDR3 length is 15 residues. Germline CDR1 is KGHSH and CDR2 is LQKENI. The chain's CDR3 is CASSPLEGAIYGYTF. The CDR3 DNA sequence: TGTGCCAGCTCACCCCTCGAGGGGGCAATCTATGGCTACACCTTC.

The chain couples TRBV18 to TRBJ2-5; D is unclear. V dropped 0 bases and J dropped 3 bases, with 11 bases sitting between them. The CDR3 length is 15 residues. CDR1 is KGHSH, CDR2 LQKENI, per germline. The CDR3 coding sequence is TGTGCCAGCTCACCACCATCCTCGGTAGAAGAGACCCAGTACTTC. Encoded protein: CASSPPSSVEETQYF.

This clone came up a few times. This chain joins TRBV7-9 and TRBJ1-4; no clear D. V lost 5 bases to trimming and J lost 8 bases, with 18 bases between them. Per the germline V gene, CDR1 is SEHNR and CDR2 is FQNEAQ (reference sequence). The CDR3 has 15 amino acids. The DNA of the CDR3 is TGTGCCAGCAGCCCCCTGGTCGGGCTAGGAGAAAAACTGTTTTTT. Translated, it gives CASSPLVGLGEKLFF.

This chain connects TRBV3-1 (or the pseudogene TRBV3-2) to TRBJ2-1; TRBD2 is a possible D gene (6 bases). The CDR3 has 15 amino acids. CDR1 LGHDT and CDR2 YNNKEL come from the germline V gene (reference sequence). With 5 bases removed from V and 8 bases from J, the gap between germline ends came to 19 bases. The DNA of the CDR3 is TGTGCCAGCAGCGTACCCGGAGGGCTGAGGGATGAGCAGTTCTTC. Its translation is CASSVPGGLRDEQFF.

The chain is built from TRBV5-6 and TRBJ2-7, with D possibly matching TRBD2 (6 bases). The V gene's germline CDR1 is SGHDT and CDR2 YYEEEE. This CDR3 spans 15 amino acids. V was trimmed by 5 bases and J by 4 bases, leaving 19 bases between them. CDR3: CASSTSLGGGYEQYF. The CDR3 bases are TGTGCCAGCAGTACCTCATTGGGTGGGGGGTACGAGCAGTACTTC. The complete variable domain, with remaining parts taken from reference TRBV5-6 and TRBJ2-7, reads DAGVTQSPTHLIKTRGQQVTLRCSPKSGHDTVSWYQQALGQGPQFIFQYYEEEERQRGNFPDRFSGHQFPNYSSELNVNALLLGDSALYLCASSTSLGGGYEQYFGPGTRLTVT.

The rearrangement uses TRBV6-5 and TRBJ2-1; no firm D call. The CDR3 is 13 residues long. Trimming removed 6 bases from V and 7 bases from J, with 13 bases in between. CDR1 and CDR2 (germline): MNHEY, SVGAGI. The chain's CDR3 is CASRGSVANEQFF. The CDR3 DNA reads TGTGCCAGCAGGGGGTCGGTGGCTAATGAGCAGTTCTTC.

This chain links TRBV10-3 with TRBJ2-1; 8 nucleotides match TRBD1. The CDR3 covers 15 residues. The V gene's germline CDR1 is ENHRY and CDR2 SYGVKD. V dropped 2 bases and J dropped 7; count of bases not matched to a gene: 7. DNA for the CDR3: TGTGCCATCAGTGAGCCAGGACAGGGTTGGAATGAGCAGTTCTTC. Its translation is CAISEPGQGWNEQFF.